The sample holds many counts of the clone carrying this TCR beta chain. Amplification targeted TCR beta CDR3 regions from RNA transcripts. An initial round of RT-PCR targeting the TCR CDR3 relied on the HTBI primer set. MiXCR, applied by TCRdb to the multiplex PCR reads, yields one record per CDR3 protein. Here the sample spans more than 300,000 distinct CDR3 sequences, about 15% being singletons. This entry comes from a study of T cells in Graves' hyperthyroidism and ophthalmopathy. Trimming took off 6 bases at V and 1 base at J, with 12 bases between the two ends. The germline CDR1 and CDR2 sequences are MDHEN and SYDVKM. This CDR3 has 14 residues.

The sequenced sample consisted of blood. This sequence was found in a woman in her 30s with Graves' hyperthyroidism that later progressed to Graves' ophthalmopathy. The rearrangement joins TRBV28 to TRBJ1-1, with D maybe TRBD1 (6 bases). Written as DNA, the CDR3 is TGTGCCAGCAGGATGGGACATTGGAACACTGAAGCTTTCTTT. Its translation is CASRMGHWNTEAFF.